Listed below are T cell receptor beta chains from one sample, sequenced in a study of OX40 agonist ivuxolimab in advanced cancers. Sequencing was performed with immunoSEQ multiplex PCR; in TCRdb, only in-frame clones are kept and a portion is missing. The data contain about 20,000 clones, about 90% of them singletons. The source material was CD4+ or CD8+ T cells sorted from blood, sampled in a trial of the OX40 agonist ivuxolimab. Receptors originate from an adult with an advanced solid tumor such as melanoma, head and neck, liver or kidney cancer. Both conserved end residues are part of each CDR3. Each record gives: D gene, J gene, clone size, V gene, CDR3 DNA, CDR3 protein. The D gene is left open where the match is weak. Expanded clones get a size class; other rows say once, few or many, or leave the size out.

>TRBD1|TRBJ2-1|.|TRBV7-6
TGTGCCAGCAGCTCCCGGACAGGCGCCTCCTACAATGAGCAGTTCTTC
CASSSRTGASYNEQFF
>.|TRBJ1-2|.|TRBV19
TGTGCCAGTAGTACCAGGGTTAGTGGCTACACCTTC
CASSTRVSGYTF
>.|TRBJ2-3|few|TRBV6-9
TGTGCCAGCAGTTATTCCCAGCTAACCGGGGATACGCAGTATTTT
CASSYSQLTGDTQYF
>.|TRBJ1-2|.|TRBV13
TGTGCCAGCAGCTTTGACCGCGCCTATGGCTACACCTTC
CASSFDRAYGYTF
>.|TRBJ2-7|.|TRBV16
TGTGCCAGCAGCCCCCGGGGGCCCACCTACGAGCAGTACTTC
CASSPRGPTYEQYF
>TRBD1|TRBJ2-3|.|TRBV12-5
TGTGCTAGTGGTTTGGTACCAGGGACAGGGCACACAGATACGCAGTATTTT
CASGLVPGTGHTDTQYF
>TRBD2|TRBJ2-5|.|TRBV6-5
TGTGCCAGCAGCCCGGGACTACAAGAGACCCAGTACTTC
CASSPGLQETQYF
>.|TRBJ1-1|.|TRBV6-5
TGTGCCTCACAGGGTTGGGACACTGAAGCTTTCTTT
CASQGWDTEAFF
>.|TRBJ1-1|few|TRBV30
TGTGCCTGGAGTACAGGGTCGAACACTGAAGCTTTCTTT
CAWSTGSNTEAFF
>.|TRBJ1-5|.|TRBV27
TGTGCCAGCAGTCCCGGAAAGTACGGTAATCAGCCCCAGCATTTT
CASSPGKYGNQPQHF
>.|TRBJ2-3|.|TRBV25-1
TGTGCCAGCAGTGACTTCCAGGGAGATACGCAGTATTTT
CASSDFQGDTQYF
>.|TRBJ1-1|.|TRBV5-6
TGTGCCAGCAGCCAGATGAACACTGAAGCTTTCTTT
CASSQMNTEAFF
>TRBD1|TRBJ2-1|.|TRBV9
TGTGCCAGCAGCGTAGTGGCAGGGGGCTCGGGTGAGCAGTTCTTC
CASSVVAGGSGEQFF
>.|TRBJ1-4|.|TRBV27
TGTGCCAGCAGTCCCACCCGGACGGCGGAAAAACTGTTTTTT
CASSPTRTAEKLFF
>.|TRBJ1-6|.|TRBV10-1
TGCGCCAGCAGTGTGGACCGATTTAATTCACCCCTCCACTTT
CASSVDRFNSPLHF
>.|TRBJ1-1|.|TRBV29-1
TGCAGCGTTGAACCAGGGGATGGGACTGAAGCTTTCTTT
CSVEPGDGTEAFF
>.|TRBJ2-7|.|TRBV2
TGTGCCACTTTTCGGGAAGGACCCTCCTACGAGCAGTACTTC
CATFREGPSYEQYF
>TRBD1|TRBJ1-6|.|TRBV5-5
TGTGCCAGCAGCTTGGGACAGGGCGGTGGTTCACCCCTCCACTTT
CASSLGQGGGSPLHF
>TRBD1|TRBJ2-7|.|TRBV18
TGTGCCAGCTCACACGACAGGGGGCATGAGCAGTACTTC
CASSHDRGHEQYF
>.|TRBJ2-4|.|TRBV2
TGTGCCAGCAGTCCACAAACACGGCTCGAAAACATTCAGTACTTC
CASSPQTRLENIQYF
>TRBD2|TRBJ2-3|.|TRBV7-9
TGTGCCAGCAGCTTAAGCGGGCTCGCTAGCGGGGTCACAGATACGCAGTATTTT
CASSLSGLASGVTDTQYF
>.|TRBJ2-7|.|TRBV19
TGTGCCAGTAGTATAAATTCCGGCCCCCCCTCGCGGGAGCAGTACTTC
CASSINSGPPSREQYF
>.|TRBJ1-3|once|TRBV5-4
TGTGCCAGCAGCTTGGGGTTTCGTGGAAACACCATATATTTT
CASSLGFRGNTIYF
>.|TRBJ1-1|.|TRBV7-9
TGTGCCAGCAGCTTAGGAGTCGGTTTGAACACTGAAGCTTTCTTT
CASSLGVGLNTEAFF
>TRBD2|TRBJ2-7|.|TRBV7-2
TGTGCCAGCAGCTTAGGAGGCGGGGGGGCCGTGGGGTACGAGCAGTACTTC
CASSLGGGGAVGYEQYF
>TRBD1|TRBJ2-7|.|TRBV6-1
TGTGCCAGCAGTGAAGGGACAGGATCCTACGAGCAGTACTTC
CASSEGTGSYEQYF
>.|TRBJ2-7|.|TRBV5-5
TGTGCCAGCAGCTTGTTGGGCAGTCCGGATTACGAGCAGTACTTC
CASSLLGSPDYEQYF
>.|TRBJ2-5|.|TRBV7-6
TGTGCCAGCAGCTCTGGGGGGGCCAGGGGGACCCAGTACTTC
CASSSGGARGTQYF
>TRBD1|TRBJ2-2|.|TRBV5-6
TGTGCCAGCAGTTCTCAGGGACAGCTGAACACCGGGGAGCTGTTTTTT
CASSSQGQLNTGELFF
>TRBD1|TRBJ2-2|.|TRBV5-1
TGCGCCAGCAGCTTCATCGGACAGGGGGCGCCCGGGGAGCTGTTTTTT
CASSFIGQGAPGELFF
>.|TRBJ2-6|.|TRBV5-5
TGCGCCAGCAGTCAGATCCGGGCAGTCGGGGCCAACGTCCTGACTTTC
CASSQIRAVGANVLTF
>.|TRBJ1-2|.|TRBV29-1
TGCAGCGTTGAAGAGGGACGCGGGGGCTACACCTTC
CSVEEGRGGYTF
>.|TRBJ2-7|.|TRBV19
TGTGCCACAGGAGGGGGCCTTTCCTACGAGCAGTACTTC
CATGGGLSYEQYF
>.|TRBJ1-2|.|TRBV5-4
TGTGCCAGCACCCGTAGCCCTACCTATGGCTACACCTTC
CASTRSPTYGYTF
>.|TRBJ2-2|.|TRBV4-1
TGCGCCAGCAGCCACCCGAACACCGGGGAGCTGTTTTTT
CASSHPNTGELFF
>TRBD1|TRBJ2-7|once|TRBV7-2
TGTGCCAGCAGCTTGGGGACAGGGATCTTCTACGAGCAGTACTTC
CASSLGTGIFYEQYF
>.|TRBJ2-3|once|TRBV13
TGTGCCAGCAGCCCAAGGGGAGGGGGAGCAGATACGCAGTATTTT
CASSPRGGGADTQYF
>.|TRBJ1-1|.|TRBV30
TGTGCCTGGAGTGGGGAGAGAGTACCTGAAGCTTTCTTT
CAWSGERVPEAFF
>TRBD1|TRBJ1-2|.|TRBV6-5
TGTGCCAGCAGTTACGGGACAGACTATGGCTACACCTTC
CASSYGTDYGYTF
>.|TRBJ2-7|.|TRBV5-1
TGCGCCAGCAGCCCCCTCGGGTACTACGAGCAGTACTTC
CASSPLGYYEQYF
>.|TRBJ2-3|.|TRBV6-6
TGTGCCAGCAGTTACTCAGCGAACACAGATACGCAGTATTTT
CASSYSANTDTQYF
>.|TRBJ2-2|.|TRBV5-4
TGTGCCAGCAGCCTGGCCGGCGCGGTCACCGGGGAGCTGTTTTTT
CASSLAGAVTGELFF
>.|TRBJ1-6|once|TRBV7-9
TGTGCCAGCAGCTTAAAAGGGGCTGACTATAATTCACCCCTCCACTTT
CASSLKGADYNSPLHF
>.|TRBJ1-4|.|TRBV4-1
TGCGCCAGCAGCCTTAGGGCAGGGTCTAATGAAAAACTGTTTTTT
CASSLRAGSNEKLFF
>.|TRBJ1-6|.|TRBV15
TGTGCCACCAGCATGGACCTCTCCTATAATTCACCCCTCCACTTT
CATSMDLSYNSPLHF
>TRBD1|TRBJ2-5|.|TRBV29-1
TGCAGCGTTGGGACAGGGACCTCAGAGACCCAGTACTTC
CSVGTGTSETQYF
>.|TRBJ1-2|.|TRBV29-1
TGCAGCGTTGAGCGGCAGGGCACTGGCTACACCTTC
CSVERQGTGYTF
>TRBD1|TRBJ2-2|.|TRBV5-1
TGCGCCAGCAGCTTGACGTTAGGGGGCGAGCTGTTTTTT
CASSLTLGGELFF
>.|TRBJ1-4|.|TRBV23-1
TGCGCCAGCAGTCAGGACGAGGGACCGAGAAATGAAAAACTGTTTTTT
CASSQDEGPRNEKLFF
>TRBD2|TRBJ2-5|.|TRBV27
TGTGCCAGCAGTTTCTTAGCGGGGGGGACCCAAGAGACCCAGTACTTC
CASSFLAGGTQETQYF
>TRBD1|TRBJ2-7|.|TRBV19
TGTGCCAGTAGTTTTGACAGGGAATACGAGCAGTACTTC
CASSFDREYEQYF
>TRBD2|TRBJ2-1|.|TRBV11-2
TGTGCCAGCAGCTTATCGGCGGGGGGGGTTTTCAATGAGCAGTTCTTC
CASSLSAGGVFNEQFF